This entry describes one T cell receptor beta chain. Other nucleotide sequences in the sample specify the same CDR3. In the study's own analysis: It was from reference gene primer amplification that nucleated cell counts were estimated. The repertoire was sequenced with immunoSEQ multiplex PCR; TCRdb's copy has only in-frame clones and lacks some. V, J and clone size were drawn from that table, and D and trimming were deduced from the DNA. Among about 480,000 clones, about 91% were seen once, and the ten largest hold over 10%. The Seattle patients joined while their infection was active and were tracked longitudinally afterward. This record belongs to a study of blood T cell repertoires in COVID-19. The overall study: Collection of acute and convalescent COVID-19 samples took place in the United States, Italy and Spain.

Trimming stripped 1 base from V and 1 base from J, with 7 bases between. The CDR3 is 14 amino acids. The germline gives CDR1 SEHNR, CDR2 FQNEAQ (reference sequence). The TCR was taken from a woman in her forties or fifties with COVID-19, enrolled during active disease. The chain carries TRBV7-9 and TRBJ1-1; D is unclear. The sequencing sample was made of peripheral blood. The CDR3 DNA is TGTGCCAGCAGCTTAGAGGCAGGGAACACTGAAGCTTTCTTT. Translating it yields CASSLEAGNTEAFF.